The 22 T cell receptor beta chains given below trace back to one sample, sequenced in a study of T cells in women clearing cervical HPV infection (dated by TCRdb to the late 2010s). To prepare the library, the immunoSEQ multiplex PCR assay was applied. Entries here come from immuneACCESS through TCRdb and include only in-frame sequences with V and J called. Some clones fail to appear in such tables; in the studies checked, an unresolved V gene covers under half of the shortfall, and the cause of the remainder is unknown. The data table for this sample lists tens of thousands of clones. The ten largest account for about 4.5% of the sample. The source material was blood buffy coat. Every receptor here comes from a woman between 18 and 70 years old with a cervical HPV16 infection that either progressed to CIN3+ or cleared (not recorded which).

Note on this clone: The missing CDR3 end, 3 residues past where the read stops, is filled in from the germline J gene. The chain combines TRBV20-1 with TRBJ2-3; D possibly corresponds to TRBD1 (6 bases). The CDR3 spans 14 residues. Germline CDR1 is DFQATT and CDR2 is SNEGSKA (reference sequence). The part of the CDR3 DNA that was read is TGCAGTGCAACTGAGGGGGAAGGGAATCAGCCG. Encoded protein: CSATEGEGNQP. The full CDR3 is CSATEGEGNQPQYF.

As for this clone: The sequence runs out 3 residues before the end of the CDR3; the remainder is reconstructed from the germline J gene. The rearrangement joins TRBV20-1 to TRBJ2-2; possibly TRBD1 for D (5 bases). Germline V gives CDR1 DFQATT, CDR2 SNEGSKA (reference sequence). This CDR3 region has 12 residues. CDR3 bases read: TGCAGTACAAGTGGGGTAGGGGAAAAG. It is translated as CSTSGVGEK. The CDR3 in its entirety is CSTSGVGEKLFF.

About this clone: Read sequence stops 3 residues before the CDR3 end, and the germline J gene provides the missing end. This chain uses TRBV20-1 with TRBJ1-2; possibly TRBD1 for D (5 bases). Germline CDR1 DFQATT, CDR2 SNEGSKA (reference sequence). V lost 7 bases and J lost 6, with 18 bases in between. This CDR3 is built from 13 residues. CDR3 sequence: CSVTREGHDGYTF. The sequenced CDR3 bases are TGCAGTGTCACCCGAGAGGGGCACGATGGC.

On this clone itself: The read comes to an end 3 residues before the CDR3 does, leaving the germline J gene to fill in the end. The chain carries TRBV29-1 and TRBJ2-4, with D perhaps TRBD1 (5 bases). Germline CDR1 SQVTM, CDR2 ANQGSEA. The CDR3 extends over 11 amino acids. CDR3 bases read: TGCAGCGTTGTGAGAAGGGGCGGT. Its translation is CSVVRRGG. The entire CDR3 sequence reads CSVVRRGGQYF.

On this clone itself: The read falls 3 residues short of the CDR3 end, and the missing part is taken from the germline J gene. The chain is built from TRBV7-2 and TRBJ1-5, with 7 bases identical to TRBD1. The CDR3 has 15 residues. V shed 6 bases, J shed 2 bases, and the junction held 7 bases outside the gene matches. Germline lookup yields CDR1 SGHTA and CDR2 FQGNSA. The sequenced CDR3 bases are TGTGCCAGCAGTCGAGGGGGCAGGGGCAATCAGCCC. Encoded protein: CASSRGGRGNQP. The entire CDR3 protein is CASSRGGRGNQPQHF. Drawing the rest from reference TRBV7-2 and TRBJ1-5, the complete variable domain is GAGVSQSPSNKVTEKGKDVELRCDPISGHTALYWYRQSLGQGLEFLIYFQGNSAPDKSGLPSDRFSAERTGGSVSTLTIQRTQQEDSAVYLCASSRGGRGNQPQHFGDGTRLSIL.

As concerns this clone: The observed sequence ends 3 residues before the CDR3 terminus, with the missing tail filled in from the germline J gene. J is TRBJ1-5 and V is TRBV10-3, with unresolved D. This CDR3 region has 13 residues. Germline V gene data show CDR1 as ENHRY and CDR2 as SYGVKD. Trimming took 7 bases from V and 0 from J, leaving 7 bases between them. CDR3 sequence reads: CAINEGSNQPQHF. Partial CDR3 DNA: TGTGCCATCAACGAGGGTAGCAATCAGCCC.

For this clone: The sequence runs out 3 residues before the end of the CDR3; the remainder is reconstructed from the germline J gene. The J gene is TRBJ1-5, the V gene TRBV20-1; 8 bases are a match to TRBD1. Germline CDR1 and CDR2: DFQATT and SNEGSKA (reference sequence). V shed 2 bases, J shed 0 bases, and the junction held 9 bases outside the gene matches. The CDR3 loop spans 17 amino acids. The sequenced part of the CDR3 DNA is TGCAGTGCTAGATCGGGACAGGATTCTAATAGCAATCAGCCC. Translation: CSARSGQDSNSNQP. Given in full, the CDR3 is CSARSGQDSNSNQPQHF.

Note on this clone: Coverage ceases 3 residues before the CDR3 finishes, and the germline J gene fills in the end. The chain uses TRBV19 and TRBJ1-2, with TRBD1 identical over 7 bases. The germline V gene has CDR1 LNHDA and CDR2 SQIVND (reference sequence). The junction had 3 bases not matched to a gene; V was cut back by 1 base and J by 4 bases. The CDR3 runs to 14 residues. CDR3 DNA (partial): TGTGCCAGTAGTATAGCCCCAGGGGGCTATGGC. It specifies CASSIAPGGYG. The entire CDR3 protein is CASSIAPGGYGYTF.

To note about this clone: The read comes to an end 3 residues before the CDR3 does, leaving the germline J gene to fill in the end. J is TRBJ1-2 and V is TRBV7-2; TRBD1 is a possible D gene (6 bases). The length of the CDR3 is 15 residues. Germline CDR1 reads SGHTA; CDR2 reads FQGNSA. CDR3: CASSLQRGGFYDYTF. The sequenced part of the CDR3 DNA is TGTGCCAGCAGCCTCCAGCGGGGGGGCTTCTACGAC. Based on the CDR3 plus reference TRBV7-2 and TRBJ1-2, the full variable domain is GAGVSQSPSNKVTEKGKDVELRCDPISGHTALYWYRQSLGQGLEFLIYFQGNSAPDKSGLPSDRFSAERTGGSVSTLTIQRTQQEDSAVYLCASSLQRGGFYDYTFGSGTRLTVV.

CDR3 DNA, as far as it was read: TGTGCCAGCAGCTCGAGAACCTCTAGGGAGACC. Translation gives CASSSRTSRET. The complete CDR3 sequence is CASSSRTSRETQYF. The gene calls are TRBV7-2 and TRBJ2-5; D remains ambiguous. The CDR3 end lies 3 residues beyond the end of the read and is filled in from the germline J gene. Germline V gives CDR1 SGHTA, CDR2 FQGNSA. Between the trimmed V and J ends, which lost 4 bases and 5 bases, there was a span of 14 bases. This CDR3 is 14 amino acids long. Full variable domain (rest looked up from reference TRBV7-2 and TRBJ2-5): GAGVSQSPSNKVTEKGKDVELRCDPISGHTALYWYRQSLGQGLEFLIYFQGNSAPDKSGLPSDRFSAERTGGSVSTLTIQRTQQEDSAVYLCASSSRTSRETQYFGPGTRLLVL.

For this clone: Read coverage stops 3 residues before the CDR3 terminus; the germline J gene supplies the remainder. V gene TRBV10-3 combines with J gene TRBJ1-4; possible D gene TRBD1, 5 bases. The germline CDR1 and CDR2 sequences are ENHRY and SYGVKD. The CDR3 consists of 16 residues. The CDR3: CAISDRTGGPRAPLFF. The sequenced part of the CDR3 DNA is TGTGCCATCAGTGACCGAACCGGGGGACCACGGGCACCA.

Worth noting for this clone: The read falls 3 residues short of the CDR3 end, and the missing part is taken from the germline J gene. This chain uses TRBV19 with TRBJ2-5, with 7 bases aligning to TRBD1. This CDR3 region has 16 residues. Germline CDR1 reads LNHDA; CDR2 reads SQIVND (reference sequence). The J segment lost 0 bases and the V segment lost 3 bases, leaving 7 bases of the junction unmatched. CDR3 residues: CASSIGTELYQETQYF. CDR3 DNA, as far as it was read: TGTGCCAGTAGTATTGGGACAGAATTGTACCAAGAGACC.

On this clone itself: The read stops 3 residues short of the end of the CDR3; the missing end is completed from the germline J gene. This chain uses TRBV28 with TRBJ1-5; 9 nucleotides align to TRBD1. V was clipped by 7 bases and J by 0 bases; unmatched bases: 10. This CDR3 has 17 amino acids. CDR1 is MDHEN, CDR2 SYDVKM, per germline. The CDR3 sequence: CASNYRDRVYSNQPQHF. The CDR3 DNA, read in part, is TGTGCCAGCAACTACCGGGACAGGGTCTATAGCAATCAGCCC.

Concerning this clone: The sequence runs out 3 residues before the end of the CDR3; the remainder is reconstructed from the germline J gene. This rearrangement joins TRBV30 to TRBJ1-2; 9 nucleotides agree with TRBD1. Germline loops: CDR1 GTSNPN, CDR2 SVGIG (reference sequence). The CDR3 has 14 amino acids. The chain's CDR3 is CAWRGQGRYNDYTF. The part of the CDR3 DNA that was read is TGTGCCTGGAGGGGACAGGGACGGTACAATGAC.

A remark on this clone: The read ends 3 residues early relative to the CDR3; the germline J gene fills the gap. The rearrangement joins TRBV20-1 to TRBJ2-3; D is uncertain. CDR3 length equals 11 residues. The germline V and J ends were trimmed by 4 bases and 0 bases, with 2 bases remaining between them. Germline V gives CDR1 DFQATT, CDR2 SNEGSKA (reference sequence). The CDR3 here is CSATSTDTQYF. CDR3 DNA (partial): TGCAGTGCTACTAGCACAGATACG.

The CDR3 reads CASSLEGVWNSPLHF. CDR3 DNA, as far as it was read: TGTGCCAGCAGCTTGGAAGGGGTCTGGAATTCACCC. This rearrangement joins TRBV5-4 to TRBJ1-6; D perhaps matches TRBD1 (5 bases). The read falls 3 residues short of the CDR3 end, and the missing part is taken from the germline J gene. There are 15 residues in the CDR3. CDR1 and CDR2 from the germline V gene are SGHNT and YYREEE (reference sequence). Trimming shortened V by 0 bases and J by 7 bases, and 11 bases separated the two germline ends.

For this clone: The junction and the germline gene differ at one end; a read error may be behind it. The read terminates 3 residues before the CDR3 end, so the remaining end is supplied by the germline J gene. This sample includes further DNA sequences coding for the same CDR3. This sequence joins TRBV5-1 and TRBJ1-3; D is ambiguous. This CDR3 region has 14 residues. Germline assignment: CDR1 SGHRS and CDR2 YFSETQ. The CDR3 is CASSLDMHGNTIYF. CDR3 DNA (partial): TGCGCCAGCAGCCTCGACATGCATGGAAACACT.

A word on this clone: The observed sequence ends 3 residues before the CDR3 terminus, with the missing tail filled in from the germline J gene. The chain combines TRBV29-1 with TRBJ2-7; 10 nucleotides align to TRBD2. Looked up from germline, CDR1 is SQVTM and CDR2 is ANQGSEA. Trimming at V came to 4 bases and at J to 1 base, leaving 7 bases not matched to a gene. This CDR3 comprises 15 residues. The CDR3 protein is CSVVSPSGSSYEQYF. The DNA read from the CDR3 is TGCAGCGTTGTATCCCCTAGCGGGAGTTCCTACGAG.

About this clone itself: The read halts 3 residues ahead of the CDR3 end, with the missing end drawn from the germline J gene. The chain uses TRBV6-2 or TRBV6-3 and TRBJ1-6; perhaps TRBD1 as D (6 bases). The V gene lost 2 bases and the J gene lost 10 bases, with 15 bases spanning the gap. There are 15 residues in the CDR3. CDR1 is MNHEY, CDR2 SVGEGT, per germline. The sequenced CDR3 bases are TGTGCCAGCAGTTACGAGCCAGGGGTCCAATCACCC. It is translated as CASSYEPGVQSP. The CDR3 in full is CASSYEPGVQSPLHF.

Of note for this clone: The CDR3 is cut off 3 residues early in the read; its end comes from the germline J gene. The chain carries TRBV19 and TRBJ1-6; tentatively, D is TRBD1 (5 bases). CDR3 length: 12 amino acids. The V and J ends lost 7 bases and 10 bases respectively, with 11 bases between them. Germline V gives CDR1 LNHDA, CDR2 SQIVND (reference sequence). The CDR3 here is CASTAGKSPLHF. The sequenced part of the CDR3 DNA is TGTGCCAGTACGGCAGGGAAATCACCC. The entire variable domain, with the rest obtained from reference TRBV19 and TRBJ1-6, is as follows: DGGITQSPKYLFRKEGQNVTLSCEQNLNHDAMYWYRQDPGQGLRLIYYSQIVNDFQKGDIAEGYSVSREKKESFPLTVTSAQKNPTAFYLCASTAGKSPLHFGNGTRLTVT.

Comments on this clone: With the read ending 3 residues before the CDR3 end, the germline J gene is used to fill in that end. The chain uses TRBV2 and TRBJ2-2, with 9 bases matching TRBD1. CDR1 is SNHLY, CDR2 FYNNEI, per germline. This CDR3 is 14 amino acids long. The CDR3 DNA, read in part, is TGTGCCAGCACCCTACGACAGGGGGGATCACCG. It is translated as CASTLRQGGSP. In full, the CDR3 is CASTLRQGGSPLFF. Variable domain in full (rest from reference TRBV2 and TRBJ2-2): EPEVTQTPSHQVTQMGQEVILRCVPISNHLYFYWYRQILGQKVEFLVSFYNNEISEKSEIFDDQFSVERPDGSNFTLKIRSTKLEDSAMYFCASTLRQGGSPLFFGEGSRLTVL.

This CDR3 is CASSSGLAGGYNEQFF. The part of the CDR3 DNA that was read is TGCGCCAGCAGCTCCGGACTAGCGGGAGGGTACAATGAG. The V and J genes are TRBV5-1 and TRBJ2-1; 15 positions agree with TRBD2. The read stops 3 residues short of the end of the CDR3; the missing end is completed from the germline J gene. Germline CDR1 SGHRS, CDR2 YFSETQ. CDR3 length: 16 residues. Losses at the gene ends were 3 bases for V and 4 bases for J; bases not matched to a gene: 2.